Listed below are T cell receptor beta chains from one sample, sequenced in a study of T cells after yellow fever vaccination. TCRdb used MiXCR to reprocess the 5' RACE reads, holding one entry per CDR3 protein. The sample lists a few hundred thousand distinct CDR3 sequences, around 17% occurring once. Sequenced here: PBMCs, sampled less than 6 days after the first yellow fever vaccination. The receptors here all came from a man aged 18 to 30 who received the YFV17D yellow fever vaccine. The CDR3 runs from the conserved cysteine through the conserved F or W. A D gene is named only where the DNA matches it firmly. Clone size is shown for a subset of rows, as once, few, many or a class of expanded clone.

D gene: NA; J gene: TRBJ1-2; clone size: NA; CDR3 length: 11; V gene: TRBV9; CDR3 protein: CASRKDGSVTF; CDR3 DNA: TGTGCCAGCAGAAAAGACGGGTCGGTCACCTTC
D gene: NA; J gene: TRBJ2-3; clone size: NA; CDR3 length: 14; V gene: TRBV6-1; CDR3 protein: CASTNKERTDTQYF; CDR3 DNA: TGTGCCAGCACCAATAAAGAGCGCACAGATACGCAGTATTTT
D gene: NA; J gene: TRBJ2-2; clone size: few; CDR3 length: 12; V gene: TRBV5-1; CDR3 protein: CASSLDHVELFF; CDR3 DNA: TGCGCCAGCAGCTTGGACCATGTGGAGCTGTTTTTT
D gene: TRBD2; J gene: TRBJ2-3; clone size: many; CDR3 length: 17; V gene: TRBV7-2; CDR3 protein: CASSLRFPGLYTDTQYF; CDR3 DNA: TGTGCCAGCAGCTTAAGGTTCCCGGGACTATACACAGATACGCAGTATTTT
D gene: TRBD1; J gene: TRBJ1-2; clone size: NA; CDR3 length: 14; V gene: TRBV7-2; CDR3 protein: CASSSGGFSYGYTF; CDR3 DNA: TGTGCCAGCAGCTCAGGGGGCTTTAGCTATGGCTACACCTTC
D gene: NA; J gene: TRBJ2-2; clone size: many; CDR3 length: 13; V gene: TRBV5-6; CDR3 protein: CASRGENTGELFF; CDR3 DNA: TGTGCCAGCAGGGGTGAGAACACCGGGGAGCTGTTTTTT
D gene: NA; J gene: TRBJ1-2; clone size: few; CDR3 length: 13; V gene: TRBV7-2; CDR3 protein: CASSLQGVYGYTF; CDR3 DNA: TGTGCCAGCAGCCTACAGGGAGTCTATGGCTACACCTTC
D gene: TRBD2; J gene: TRBJ2-1; clone size: many; CDR3 length: 13; V gene: TRBV30; CDR3 protein: CAGGTSGASEQFF; CDR3 DNA: TGTGCCGGGGGGACTAGCGGGGCGTCTGAGCAGTTCTTC
D gene: NA; J gene: TRBJ1-1; clone size: NA; CDR3 length: 14; V gene: TRBV5-1; CDR3 protein: CASSTTWGQQEAFF; CDR3 DNA: TGCGCCAGCAGCACGACCTGGGGACAACAAGAAGCTTTCTTT
D gene: TRBD2; J gene: TRBJ2-3; clone size: NA; CDR3 length: 15; V gene: TRBV7-3; CDR3 protein: CASSLFVSGADTQYF; CDR3 DNA: TGTGCCAGCAGCTTATTCGTTAGCGGGGCAGATACGCAGTATTTT
D gene: NA; J gene: TRBJ1-5; clone size: NA; CDR3 length: 14; V gene: TRBV2; CDR3 protein: CASRVDGRHQPQHF; CDR3 DNA: TGTGCCAGCAGGGTCGATGGAAGGCATCAGCCCCAGCATTTT
D gene: NA; J gene: TRBJ1-3; clone size: NA; CDR3 length: 14; V gene: TRBV4-1; CDR3 protein: CASSQQESGNTIYF; CDR3 DNA: TGCGCCAGCAGCCAACAAGAATCTGGAAACACCATATATTTT
D gene: TRBD2; J gene: TRBJ2-3; clone size: many; CDR3 length: 14; V gene: TRBV6-2/TRBV6-3; CDR3 protein: CASRLAGGQDTQYF; CDR3 DNA: TGTGCCAGCAGATTAGCGGGGGGGCAAGATACGCAGTATTTT
D gene: NA; J gene: TRBJ1-3; clone size: few; CDR3 length: 15; V gene: TRBV7-2; CDR3 protein: CASSLGGTRGNTIYF; CDR3 DNA: TGTGCCAGCAGCCTGGGGGGTACGCGAGGAAACACCATATATTTT
D gene: TRBD1; J gene: TRBJ2-2; clone size: few; CDR3 length: 15; V gene: TRBV4-1; CDR3 protein: CASSQGWTGSGELFF; CDR3 DNA: TGCGCCAGCAGCCAAGGGTGGACAGGGTCCGGGGAGCTGTTTTTT
D gene: NA; J gene: TRBJ2-5; clone size: few; CDR3 length: 16; V gene: TRBV6-8; CDR3 protein: CASSSTVVGSGETQYF; CDR3 DNA: TGTGCCAGCAGTTCCACCGTAGTTGGTTCAGGAGAGACCCAGTACTTC
D gene: TRBD2; J gene: TRBJ2-7; clone size: few; CDR3 length: 13; V gene: TRBV27; CDR3 protein: CASGAGGGFEQYF; CDR3 DNA: TGTGCCAGCGGGGCGGGGGGCGGATTCGAGCAGTACTTC
D gene: TRBD2; J gene: TRBJ2-5; clone size: few; CDR3 length: 18; V gene: TRBV7-6; CDR3 protein: CASSPGVSSGGSGETQYF; CDR3 DNA: TGTGCCAGCAGCCCGGGCGTGTCTAGCGGGGGAAGTGGAGAGACCCAGTACTTC
D gene: NA; J gene: TRBJ2-3; clone size: NA; CDR3 length: 12; V gene: TRBV6-2/TRBV6-3; CDR3 protein: CASSYQGDTQYF; CDR3 DNA: TGTGCCAGCAGTTACCAGGGCGATACGCAGTATTTT
D gene: NA; J gene: TRBJ1-2; clone size: NA; CDR3 length: 15; V gene: TRBV12-5; CDR3 protein: CASGLVPAANYGYTF; CDR3 DNA: TGTGCTAGTGGTTTGGTACCGGCAGCTAACTATGGCTACACCTTC
D gene: TRBD2; J gene: TRBJ2-5; clone size: many; CDR3 length: 17; V gene: TRBV4-2; CDR3 protein: CASSRDGSSGGYETQYF; CDR3 DNA: TGTGCCAGCAGCCGAGACGGTTCTAGCGGGGGTTATGAGACCCAGTACTTC
D gene: NA; J gene: TRBJ2-3; clone size: NA; CDR3 length: 14; V gene: TRBV12-3/TRBV12-4; CDR3 protein: CASSTAALLDTQYF; CDR3 DNA: TGTGCCAGCAGTACCGCCGCCTTGCTGGATACGCAGTATTTT
D gene: NA; J gene: TRBJ2-7; clone size: NA; CDR3 length: 14; V gene: TRBV7-6; CDR3 protein: CASSSLGGPGEQYF; CDR3 DNA: TGTGCCAGCAGCTCATTAGGGGGACCCGGCGAGCAGTACTTC
D gene: NA; J gene: TRBJ2-3; clone size: NA; CDR3 length: 15; V gene: TRBV4-3; CDR3 protein: CASSQERQGTDTQYF; CDR3 DNA: TGCGCCAGCAGCCAAGAACGGCAGGGAACAGATACGCAGTATTTT
D gene: NA; J gene: TRBJ1-6; clone size: few; CDR3 length: 17; V gene: TRBV5-5; CDR3 protein: CASSLPFGNSYNSPLHF; CDR3 DNA: TGTGCCAGCAGCTTGCCCTTCGGAAACTCCTATAATTCACCCCTCCACTTT
D gene: NA; J gene: TRBJ2-5; clone size: NA; CDR3 length: 13; V gene: TRBV6-2/TRBV6-3; CDR3 protein: CASSGSVVETQYF; CDR3 DNA: TGTGCCAGCAGCGGTAGCGTCGTAGAGACCCAGTACTTC
D gene: NA; J gene: TRBJ1-1; clone size: NA; CDR3 length: 14; V gene: TRBV5-1; CDR3 protein: CASSFRVEDTEAFF; CDR3 DNA: TGCGCCAGCAGCTTTAGGGTGGAGGACACTGAAGCTTTCTTT
D gene: NA; J gene: TRBJ1-6; clone size: few; CDR3 length: 16; V gene: TRBV4-1; CDR3 protein: CASSQEGVSYNSPLHF; CDR3 DNA: TGCGCCAGCAGCCAAGAAGGGGTCTCCTATAATTCACCCCTCCACTTT